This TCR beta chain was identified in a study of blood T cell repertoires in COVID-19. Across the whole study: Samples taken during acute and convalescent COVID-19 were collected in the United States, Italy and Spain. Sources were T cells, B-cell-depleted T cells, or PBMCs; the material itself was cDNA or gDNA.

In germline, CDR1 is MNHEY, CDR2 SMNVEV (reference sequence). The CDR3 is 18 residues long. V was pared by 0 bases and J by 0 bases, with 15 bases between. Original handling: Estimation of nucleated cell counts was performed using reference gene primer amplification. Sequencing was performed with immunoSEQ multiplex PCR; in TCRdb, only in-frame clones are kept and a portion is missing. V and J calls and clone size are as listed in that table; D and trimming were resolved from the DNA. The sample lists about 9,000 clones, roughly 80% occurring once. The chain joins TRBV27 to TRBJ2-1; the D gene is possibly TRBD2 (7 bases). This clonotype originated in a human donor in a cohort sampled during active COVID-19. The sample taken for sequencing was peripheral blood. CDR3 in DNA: TGTGCCAGCAGTTTATCGGGGGCTAGCGGTCCCTCCTACAATGAGCAGTTCTTC. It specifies CASSLSGASGPSYNEQFF.